The sequence of this T cell receptor beta chain was determined in a study of T cell clones after liver transplantation. Overall study results and limits: Graft donor-reactive T cells may have migrated into the graft rather than being deleted.

CDR3 length equals 13 residues. V lost 1 base to trimming and J lost 0 bases, with 4 bases between them. Germline V gene data show CDR1 as LNHDA and CDR2 as SQIVND (reference sequence). Generated by immunoSEQ multiplex PCR, the TCRdb table keeps only in-frame clones and is missing some. The sample carries roughly 100,000 clones, 84% recorded once. Sorting of unstimulated PBMCs yielded separate CD3+CD4+ and CD3+CD8+ fractions. For this clone: Antigen: not known.

The chain couples TRBV19 to TRBJ2-7; D not certain. The source is a human patient who received a liver transplant. Some T cells may be supplied by the graft donor. The source was CD4+ T cells from blood, collected approximately 50 months after liver transplant. Written as DNA, the CDR3 is TGTGCCAGTAGTATAGGGAGCTCCTACGAGCAGTACTTC. It encodes CASSIGSSYEQYF.